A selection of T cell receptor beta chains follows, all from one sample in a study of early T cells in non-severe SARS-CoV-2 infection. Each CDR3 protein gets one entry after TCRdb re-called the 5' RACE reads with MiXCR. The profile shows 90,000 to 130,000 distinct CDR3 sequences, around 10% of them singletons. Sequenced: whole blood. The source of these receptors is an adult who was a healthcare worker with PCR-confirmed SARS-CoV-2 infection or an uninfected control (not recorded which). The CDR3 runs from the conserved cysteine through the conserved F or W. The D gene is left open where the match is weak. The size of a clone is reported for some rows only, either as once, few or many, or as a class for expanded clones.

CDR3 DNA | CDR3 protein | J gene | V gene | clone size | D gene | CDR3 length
TGTGCCAGCAAAGGGGACGGGACAGTGAACACCGGGGAGCTGTTTTTT | CASKGDGTVNTGELFF | TRBJ2-2 | TRBV2 | NA | TRBD1 | 16
TGTGCCAGCAGCCCGCTACGGGGAGGGAGTAACACTGAAGCTTTCTTT | CASSPLRGGSNTEAFF | TRBJ1-1 | TRBV7-8 | many | NA | 16
TGTGCCAGCAGCGACGCCGGGACTAGAAGTCGCGGGGAGCTGTTTTTT | CASSDAGTRSRGELFF | TRBJ2-2 | TRBV11-2 | NA | TRBD2 | 16
TGTGCCAGCAGACACCTAGCGGGACTTTACAATGAGCAGTTCTTC | CASRHLAGLYNEQFF | TRBJ2-1 | TRBV6-2/TRBV6-3 | NA | TRBD2 | 15
TGTGCCAGCTTCTATTCCGGACAGGGAAACATTCAGTACTTC | CASFYSGQGNIQYF | TRBJ2-4 | TRBV12-3/TRBV12-4 | few | TRBD1 | 14
TGTGCCAGCAGTGAATTTCTAGCAACAGGGGAAGCTAACTATGGCTACACCTTC | CASSEFLATGEANYGYTF | TRBJ1-2 | TRBV2 | many | TRBD1 | 18
TGTGCCAGCAGCCCAGTAGCGGGATTCAGGGCAGATACGCAGTATTTT | CASSPVAGFRADTQYF | TRBJ2-3 | TRBV14 | NA | TRBD2 | 16
TGCGCCAGCAGTGACGGGGGAGGGCCTAACAATGAGCAGTTCTTC | CASSDGGGPNNEQFF | TRBJ2-1 | TRBV10-1 | NA | TRBD2 | 15
TGCGCCAGCAGTGAGGATGTGGGGACTAGCGGGAGTGGCGAGACCCAGTACTTC | CASSEDVGTSGSGETQYF | TRBJ2-5 | TRBV10-2 | few | TRBD2 | 18
TGTGCCAGCAGTTCAATTCAATCCGGCGCCTACAATGAGCAGTTCTTC | CASSSIQSGAYNEQFF | TRBJ2-1 | TRBV6-2/TRBV6-3 | many | NA | 16
TGTGCCAGCAGCCGGACGGACCGGGGGGGAGATACGCAGTATTTT | CASSRTDRGGDTQYF | TRBJ2-3 | TRBV7-9 | few | TRBD2 | 15
TGCGCCAGCAGCGCAGGGACAGGGGGCGAGAATGAGCAGTTCTTC | CASSAGTGGENEQFF | TRBJ2-1 | TRBV5-1 | NA | TRBD1 | 15
TGTGCCAGCACCGGACCGCCGGGGGGCTACACCTTC | CASTGPPGGYTF | TRBJ1-2 | TRBV5-5 | many | NA | 12
TGTGCCAGCTCAGTTCTAGCGACTTCCTACAATGAGCAGTTCTTC | CASSVLATSYNEQFF | TRBJ2-1 | TRBV18 | many | NA | 15
TGTGCCAGCAGCCAAGAGGTTGGAGCGGGAGAGCAGTTCTTC | CASSQEVGAGEQFF | TRBJ2-1 | TRBV4-2 | many | TRBD2 | 14
TGCAGCGTTGCACTAGCGGGCGGCCTAGCGGAGCAGTTCTTC | CSVALAGGLAEQFF | TRBJ2-1 | TRBV29-1 | few | TRBD2 | 14
TGTGCCAGCAGCTTTTTGCAGTCTAGCACAGATACGCAGTATTTT | CASSFLQSSTDTQYF | TRBJ2-3 | TRBV5-6 | many | NA | 15
TGTGCCAGTAGTTCTTTAGGGGGCCAGAGGGCCAACGTCCTGACTTTC | CASSSLGGQRANVLTF | TRBJ2-6 | TRBV19 | few | TRBD1 | 16
TGTGCCAGCAGCTTAGGACGGCAGGGCTATGGCTACACCTTC | CASSLGRQGYGYTF | TRBJ1-2 | TRBV11-3 | few | NA | 14
TGTGCCAGCAGTTACGGTACAGGGATCGTCTACGAGCAGTACTTC | CASSYGTGIVYEQYF | TRBJ2-7 | TRBV6-5 | NA | NA | 15
TGCGCCAGCAGCACCGCAGGGAGCAACGAGCAGTACTTC | CASSTAGSNEQYF | TRBJ2-7 | TRBV5-1 | few | NA | 13
TGCGCCAGCAGCCCCAAAGGACCTCCCTACGAGCAGTACTTC | CASSPKGPPYEQYF | TRBJ2-7 | TRBV23-1 | few | NA | 14
TGCAGCGTTGAAATGGCGGGTGCCTACAATGAGCAGTTCTTC | CSVEMAGAYNEQFF | TRBJ2-1 | TRBV29-1 | NA | NA | 14
TGTGCCATCAGTGAGTCCTTGGAGACCCAGTACTTC | CAISESLETQYF | TRBJ2-5 | TRBV10-3 | few | NA | 12
TGCAGCGTTGACGGACTAGCGGGGGAGGACACAGATACGCAGTATTTT | CSVDGLAGEDTDTQYF | TRBJ2-3 | TRBV29-1 | few | TRBD2 | 16
TGTGCCAGCAGCCCCGCGGGACTAGCGGGAGGTGAGCAGTTCTTC | CASSPAGLAGGEQFF | TRBJ2-1 | TRBV6-1 | NA | TRBD2 | 15
TGTGCCAGTAGTATAGAAGGGAGGGGACATGGCTACACCTTC | CASSIEGRGHGYTF | TRBJ1-2 | TRBV19 | many | NA | 14